This TCR beta chain was obtained from a study of shared clonotypes between healthy human individuals. Partitioning of CD4+ cells yielded a CD45RA+ naive subset and a CD45RA-negative memory subset. The germline gives CDR1 KGHSH, CDR2 LQKENI. V was clipped by 2 bases and J by 8 bases, with 12 bases between them. This CDR3 region has 14 residues. Only in-frame clones appear in the TCRdb table, and some are missing; sequencing was by immunoSEQ multiplex PCR. The sample lists 2 million to 3 million clones, over 85% occurring once. The receptor was isolated from a man aged 18-30 years in good health. Some clones in this sample may be carry-over from other donors' samples. The chain combines TRBV18 with TRBJ1-4; TRBD1 is a possible D gene (6 bases). Material: naive CD4+ T cells from PBMCs. Subset noted: CD45RA+ positively selected. CDR3 sequence: CASSPLGGSEKLFF. The CDR3 DNA reads as TGTGCCAGCTCACCATTAGGGGGTAGCGAAAAACTGTTTTTT. The full variable domain, with the rest looked up from reference TRBV18 and TRBJ1-4, is NAGVMQNPRHLVRRRGQEARLRCSPMKGHSHVYWYRQLPEEGLKFMVYLQKENIIDESGMPKERFSAEFPKEGPSILRIQQVVRGDSAAYFCASSPLGGSEKLFFGSGTQLSVL.